One and the same sample provided the 28 T cell receptor beta chains below, sequenced in a study of cytomegalovirus exposure and HLA in healthy donors. The PCR used 60 Vbeta and 13 Jbeta primers. Only in-frame clones appear in the TCRdb table, and some are missing; sequencing was by immunoSEQ multiplex PCR. The table includes over 200,000 clones, about 85% detected once. The sequenced sample consisted of PBMCs. These receptors all come from a human donor in good health.

V usage is TRBV19 and J usage is TRBJ2-7; 9 positions match TRBD2. The germline gives CDR1 LNHDA, CDR2 SQIVND (reference sequence). The CDR3 runs 14 residues. Trimming cost V 9 bases and J 7 bases; bases outside gene matches: 13. CDR3: CASNLGTSSGEQYF. CDR3 coding DNA: TGTGCCAGCAACCTCGGGACTAGCTCAGGAGAGCAGTACTTC.

V is TRBV6-5 and J is TRBJ1-4; D uncertain. The CDR3 consists of 13 residues. CDR1 MNHEY and CDR2 SVGAGI come from the germline V gene. Trimming pared 0 bases from V and 6 bases from J, leaving 5 bases between. Here the CDR3 DNA reads TGTGCCAGCAGTTACTCCCGTGATGAAAAACTGTTTTTT. Its protein is CASSYSRDEKLFF.

This chain links TRBV2 with TRBJ1-1; D is possibly TRBD1 (5 bases). The V gene lost 8 bases and the J gene lost 1 base, with 11 bases spanning the gap. The germline gives CDR1 SNHLY, CDR2 FYNNEI. The CDR3 sequence is 13 residues long. The CDR3 sequence is CASRGEKNTEAFF. The CDR3 coding sequence is TGTGCCAGCCGGGGGGAGAAGAACACTGAAGCTTTCTTT.

This clone was observed a single time. The rearrangement links TRBV2 to TRBJ1-5, with unresolved D. Trimming removed 2 bases at V and 2 bases at J, with 10 bases between. CDR3 length equals 15 residues. Germline CDR1 is SNHLY and CDR2 is FYNNEI. This CDR3 is CASSERQVGNQPQHF. The DNA for the CDR3 is TGTGCCAGCAGTGAACGCCAGGTGGGCAATCAGCCCCAGCATTTT.

J is TRBJ2-1 and V is TRBV6-6; D not certain. The V and J ends lost 9 bases and 4 bases respectively, with 16 bases between them. This CDR3 has 14 residues. Germline CDR1 MNHNY, CDR2 SVGAGI (reference sequence). CDR3 residues: CASLEVSGYNEQFF. Written as DNA, the CDR3 is TGTGCCAGTCTCGAGGTTTCGGGTTACAATGAGCAGTTCTTC.

This sequence joins TRBV30 and TRBJ1-4; 7 bases are a match to TRBD1. CDR1 is GTSNPN and CDR2 is SVGIG in the germline V gene (reference sequence). V gave up 5 bases and J gave up 8 bases; unmatched junction bases: 8. The length of the CDR3 is 13 residues. The DNA of the CDR3 is TGTGCCTGGGAAAACAGGGGCGGCGAAAAACTGTTTTTT. Protein product: CAWENRGGEKLFF.

In its sample, this clone was seen once. This CDR3 is CASSFRRESYNEQFF. The CDR3 DNA reads as TGCGCCAGCAGTTTCCGGCGGGAGTCCTACAATGAGCAGTTCTTC. V gene TRBV4-1 combines with J gene TRBJ2-1; 7 bases agree with TRBD2. The V and J ends lost 6 bases and 1 base, in that order; junction bases with no gene match: 6. The CDR3 extends over 15 amino acids. In germline, CDR1 is MGHRA, CDR2 YSYEKL.

This chain's CDR3 is CSVDSRGYLLDEQFF. The CDR3 DNA reads TGCAGCGTTGATTCTAGGGGTTATCTTCTCGATGAGCAGTTCTTC. The chain joins TRBV29-1 to TRBJ2-1; TRBD1 is a possible D gene (5 bases). CDR1 and CDR2 (germline): SQVTM, ANQGSEA. The length of the CDR3 is 15 residues. Trimming pared 3 bases from V and 8 bases from J, leaving 20 bases between.

The rearrangement uses TRBV7-9 and TRBJ2-2, with a possible D match to TRBD2 (5 bases). The CDR3 runs 15 residues. The germline V gene encodes CDR1 SEHNR and CDR2 FQNEAQ (reference sequence). The V gene lost 5 bases and the J gene lost 7 bases, with 17 bases spanning the gap. The CDR3 sequence is CASSLGVPGIGELFF. As DNA, the CDR3 is TGTGCCAGCAGCCTCGGGGTTCCTGGGATCGGGGAGCTGTTTTTT.

Only one count was recorded for this clone. This rearrangement joins TRBV29-1 to TRBJ1-2, with D uncertain. The CDR3 runs 13 residues. Germline CDR1 SQVTM, CDR2 ANQGSEA. The ends were cut back, 4 bases at V and 2 bases at J, with 11 bases in the middle. In DNA form, the CDR3 reads TGCAGCGTTGGGCCACAAAGAAACTATGGCTACACCTTC. Its protein is CSVGPQRNYGYTF.

CDR3 amino acids: CASSSGTEYEQYF. The CDR3 DNA reads as TGTGCCAGCAGCTCCGGGACAGAGTACGAGCAGTACTTC. This sequence joins TRBV7-6 and TRBJ2-7, with 7 bases lining up with TRBD1. The CDR3 runs 13 residues. Looked up from germline, CDR1 is SGHVS and CDR2 is FNYEAQ. The J segment lost 4 bases and the V segment lost 4 bases, leaving 4 bases of the junction unmatched.

CDR3 DNA: TGCGCCAGCAGCCCTGACGGAGCCCTACGCCTAGAGACCCAGTACTTC. Translated, it gives CASSPDGALRLETQYF. The J gene is TRBJ2-5, the V gene TRBV5-1; D not certain. The V and J ends lost 4 bases and 4 bases respectively, with 20 bases between them. The CDR3 sequence is 16 residues long. The germline V gene encodes CDR1 SGHRS and CDR2 YFSETQ.

The chain employs TRBV7-3 and TRBJ2-6; unclear D gene. V was shortened by 4 bases and J by 0 bases, with 7 bases between the two germline ends. This CDR3 comprises 15 residues. Per the germline V gene, CDR1 is SGHTA and CDR2 is FQGTGA. The CDR3 spells CASSSPSSGANVLTF. In nucleotides, the CDR3 is TGTGCCAGCAGCTCGCCGAGCTCTGGGGCCAACGTCCTGACTTTC.

The rearrangement uses TRBV2 and TRBJ1-4, with D unresolved. The CDR3 spans 14 residues. Trimming cost V 5 bases and J 2 bases, with 9 bases left between them. Germline V lookup: CDR1 SNHLY, CDR2 FYNNEI. CDR3 in DNA: TGTGCCAGCAGTCAAGGGAGCACTAATGAAAAACTGTTTTTT. As protein: CASSQGSTNEKLFF.

The rearrangement links TRBV7-9 to TRBJ2-5, with D possibly TRBD2 on 7 matching bases. Germline CDR1 reads SEHNR; CDR2 reads FQNEAQ (reference sequence). CDR3 length equals 14 residues. Trimming took off 5 bases at V and 5 bases at J, with 15 bases between the two ends. In DNA form, the CDR3 reads TGTGCCAGCAGCCCCCGGGCGGGGGCGGAGACCCAGTACTTC. Its translation: CASSPRAGAETQYF.

The chain recombines TRBV29-1 with TRBJ2-1, with 9 bases identical to TRBD2. CDR1 is SQVTM and CDR2 is ANQGSEA in the germline V gene. The ends lost 3 bases at V and 7 bases at J; junction bases unmatched: 10. The CDR3 has 15 amino acids. This CDR3 is CSVEGPSGARNEQFF. The CDR3 DNA sequence: TGCAGCGTTGAGGGGCCTAGCGGGGCGAGGAATGAGCAGTTCTTC.

The chain recombines TRBV6-5 with TRBJ2-7; 8 nucleotides line up with TRBD2. Germline loops: CDR1 MNHEY, CDR2 SVGAGI. V shed 0 bases and J 3 bases; nucleotides not matched to a gene: 4. The CDR3 consists of 15 residues. The CDR3: CASSYSGSGNYEQYF. In nucleotides, the CDR3 is TGTGCCAGCAGTTACTCGGGTAGCGGGAACTACGAGCAGTACTTC.

The J gene is TRBJ1-3, the V gene TRBV4-1; TRBD1 agrees at 7 bases. There are 15 residues in the CDR3. Trimming at V came to 4 bases and at J to 2 bases, leaving 5 bases not matched to a gene. From germline, CDR1 is MGHRA and CDR2 YSYEKL. CDR3 residues: CASSRGTVAGNTIYF. As DNA, the CDR3 is TGCGCCAGCAGCCGAGGGACAGTTGCTGGAAACACCATATATTTT.

This chain links TRBV2 with TRBJ2-3; TRBD2 matches 11 bases. With V trimmed by 4 bases and J by 1 base, 4 bases remained unmatched. Per the germline V gene, CDR1 is SNHLY and CDR2 is FYNNEI. This CDR3 has 16 residues. Written as DNA, the CDR3 is TGTGCCAGCAGTGGGACTAGCGGGTTACGCACAGATACGCAGTATTTT. Protein product: CASSGTSGLRTDTQYF.

This clone showed up just a few times. This chain joins TRBV4-3 and TRBJ2-7, with D possibly being TRBD2 (7 bases). The germline V gene has CDR1 LGHNA and CDR2 YSLEER. V gave up 3 bases and J gave up 3 bases, with 12 bases separating them. This CDR3 has 14 amino acids. This CDR3 reads CASSQARGGYEQYF. DNA of the CDR3: TGCGCCAGCAGCCAGGCGAGGGGGGGCTACGAGCAGTACTTC.

This sequence joins TRBV7-9 and TRBJ1-1; TRBD1 might be the D (5 bases). This CDR3 has 14 residues. Germline V lookup: CDR1 SEHNR, CDR2 FQNEAQ (reference sequence). The V end lost 5 bases, the J end lost 1 base, and 11 bases lay between the germline ends. CDR3 residues: CASSEQGENTEAFF. In DNA form, the CDR3 reads TGTGCCAGCAGCGAGCAAGGGGAGAACACTGAAGCTTTCTTT.

The V and J genes are TRBV7-9 and TRBJ2-4; TRBD1 agrees at 9 bases. Germline V gene lookup returns CDR1 SEHNR and CDR2 FQNEAQ (reference sequence). The CDR3 is 14 amino acids. Trimming at V came to 5 bases and at J to 7 bases, leaving 6 bases not matched to a gene. Here the CDR3 DNA reads TGTGCCAGCAGCCCGGGACAGGGTTGGAACATTCAGTACTTC. It codes for CASSPGQGWNIQYF.

J is TRBJ2-4 and V is TRBV5-6; D perhaps matches TRBD2 (6 bases). Germline V lookup: CDR1 SGHDT, CDR2 YYEEEE. The CDR3 spans 19 residues. The V gene lost 5 bases and the J gene lost 0 bases, with 24 bases spanning the gap. The CDR3 DNA sequence: TGTGCCAGCAGTAAAACAAGTCGGGGAGGTAATCTAGCCAAAAACATTCAGTACTTC. It specifies CASSKTSRGGNLAKNIQYF.

This clone was seen only a few times. The chain's CDR3 is CASSDHPDRDYTQYF. CDR3 bases: TGTGCCAGCAGTGACCACCCAGACAGGGATTATACGCAGTATTTT. The chain uses TRBV2 and TRBJ2-3; 7 nucleotides match TRBD1. CDR1 is SNHLY and CDR2 is FYNNEI in the germline V gene. The CDR3 has 15 amino acids. The junction had 10 bases not matched to a gene; V was cut back by 3 bases and J by 7 bases.

The gene calls are TRBV7-2 and TRBJ1-2; D is uncertain. The CDR3 totals 14 residues. Germline CDR1 SGHTA, CDR2 FQGNSA. V lost 0 bases, J lost 7 bases, and 12 bases lay in between. CDR3 coding DNA: TGTGCCAGCAGCTTAGCGTCGGTTTCCGGTGGCTACACCTTC. Its translation is CASSLASVSGGYTF.

The V and J genes are TRBV10-3 and TRBJ2-4; TRBD2 aligns across 13 bases. There are 19 residues in the CDR3. CDR1 is ENHRY and CDR2 is SYGVKD in the germline V gene. V lost 2 bases, J lost 1 base, and 8 bases stayed unmatched. The CDR3 here is CAISEPGLAGDRAKNIQYF. The CDR3 DNA follows: TGTGCCATCAGTGAGCCCGGACTAGCGGGAGATCGGGCCAAAAACATTCAGTACTTC.

This clone was detected a few times. The chain has TRBV7-9 and TRBJ2-7, with 12 bases lining up with TRBD2. This CDR3 has 13 residues. Germline CDR1 and CDR2: SEHNR and FQNEAQ (reference sequence). J was trimmed by 4 bases and V by 10 bases; bases with no gene match: 5. In DNA, the CDR3 is TGTGCCACCTCTAGCGGGAGGGGTTACGAGCAGTACTTC. Translated, it gives CATSSGRGYEQYF. Using reference TRBV7-9 and TRBJ2-7 for the parts outside the CDR3, the full variable domain is DTGVSQNPRHKITKRGQNVTFRCDPISEHNRLYWYRQTLGQGPEFLTYFQNEAQLEKSRLLSDRFSAERPKGSFSTLEIQRTEQGDSAMYLCATSSGRGYEQYFGPGTRLTVT.

The chain employs TRBV5-1 and TRBJ2-3, with unresolved D. Trimming pared 0 bases from V and 2 bases from J, leaving 10 bases between. Germline CDR1 and CDR2: SGHRS and YFSETQ. The CDR3 is 15 residues long. The CDR3 nucleotides are TGCGCCAGCAGCTTGGGTTCTCTCTACACAGATACGCAGTATTTT. Its translation is CASSLGSLYTDTQYF.